Here is one T cell receptor (beta chain) with its context. The target antigen is unknown. The data originate from a study of cytomegalovirus exposure and HLA in healthy donors. The primer mix had 60 Vbeta and 13 Jbeta primers. This table comes from immunoSEQ multiplex PCR, and its TCRdb copy is limited to in-frame clones, with some not included. The sample lists some 160,000 clones, 65% to 85% occurring once. Study-wide results and caveats: Presence/absence analyses treated sequencing depth as roughly uniform across donors. It emerged from a later analysis that several of the most significant clusters appeared to be linked to common viral pathogens. In an earlier analysis, most TCR beta V segments were productive about 87% or about 30% of the time.

The CDR3 contains 14 residues. The V gene lost 2 bases and the J gene lost 8 bases, with 15 bases spanning the gap. The germline V gene encodes CDR1 MNHEY and CDR2 SVGAGI. The receptor was derived from a man aged 55 to 69 in good health and CMV-seronegative. Material for sequencing was PBMCs. The V call is TRBV6-5, the J call TRBJ1-2; D perhaps matches TRBD1 (5 bases). CDR3 amino acids: CASSYNRQAWGYTF. The CDR3 DNA sequence: TGTGCCAGCAGTTACAACAGGCAGGCGTGGGGCTACACCTTC.